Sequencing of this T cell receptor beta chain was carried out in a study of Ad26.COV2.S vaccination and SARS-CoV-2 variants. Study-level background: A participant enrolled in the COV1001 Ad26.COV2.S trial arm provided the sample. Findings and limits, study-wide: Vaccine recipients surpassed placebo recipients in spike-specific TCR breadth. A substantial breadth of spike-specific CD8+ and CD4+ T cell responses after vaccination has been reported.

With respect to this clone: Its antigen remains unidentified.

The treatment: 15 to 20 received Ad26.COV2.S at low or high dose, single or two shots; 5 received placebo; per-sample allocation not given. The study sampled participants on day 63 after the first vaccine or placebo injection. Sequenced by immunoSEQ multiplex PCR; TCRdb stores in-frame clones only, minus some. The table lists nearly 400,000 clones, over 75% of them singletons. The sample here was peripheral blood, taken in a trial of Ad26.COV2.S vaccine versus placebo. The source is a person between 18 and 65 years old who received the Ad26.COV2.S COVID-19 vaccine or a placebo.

The CDR3 loop reads CASSLTSGHYNEQFF. In DNA form, the CDR3 reads TGTGCCAGCAGCTTAACTAGCGGGCACTACAATGAGCAGTTCTTC. The chain joins TRBV5-4 to TRBJ2-1; 9 nucleotides align to TRBD2. This CDR3 has 15 amino acids. With V trimmed by 2 bases and J by 3 bases, 3 bases remained unmatched. Germline V gene sequence: CDR1 SGHNT, CDR2 YYREEE (reference sequence).